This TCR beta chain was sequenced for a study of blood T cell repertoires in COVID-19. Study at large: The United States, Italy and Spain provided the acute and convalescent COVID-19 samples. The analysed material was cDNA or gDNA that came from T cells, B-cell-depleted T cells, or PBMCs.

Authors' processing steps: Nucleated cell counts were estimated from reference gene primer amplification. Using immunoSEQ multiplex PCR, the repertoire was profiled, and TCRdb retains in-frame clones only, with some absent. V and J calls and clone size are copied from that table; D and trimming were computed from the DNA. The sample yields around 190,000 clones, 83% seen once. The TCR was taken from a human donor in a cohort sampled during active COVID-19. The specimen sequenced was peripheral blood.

CDR3 nucleotide sequence: TGTGCCAGCAGCCGCGGGCGTTTGAGCGGGAGCCACGAGCAGTACTTC. This codes for CASSRGRLSGSHEQYF. The chain links TRBV5-4 to TRBJ2-7, with TRBD2 matching over 8 bases. Germline values: CDR1 SGHNT, CDR2 YYREEE (reference sequence). The CDR3 contains 16 residues. The V and J ends lost 4 bases and 5 bases, in that order; junction bases with no gene match: 14.